The TCR beta chain under discussion was sequenced for a study of radiotherapy plus CTLA-4 blockade in lung cancer. General study results and limits: Early blood T cell clone dynamics, with interferon-beta, were reported to best predict response. In blood, after radiotherapy plus ipilimumab, tumor-derived TCR clones expanded.

Germline-derived CDR1 and CDR2 are SGHNT and YENEEA. The length of the CDR3 is 14 residues. Trimming cost V 5 bases and J 3 bases; bases outside gene matches: 3. The protocol was immunoSEQ multiplex PCR, while the TCRdb copy is restricted to in-frame clones and leaves out a portion. Of over 100,000 clones listed, approximately 90% are singletons. Notes on this clone: As yet, its antigen is unknown.

The chain combines TRBV11-3 with TRBJ2-7; TRBD2 aligns across 11 bases. The specimen was peripheral blood, collected from a patient treated with radiotherapy plus ipilimumab. The sequence was collected from a human donor with non-small cell lung cancer that progressed on radiotherapy plus ipilimumab. The CDR3 here is CASSLGLADYEQYF. The CDR3 DNA sequence: TGTGCCAGCAGCCTGGGACTAGCGGACTACGAGCAGTACTTC.